The TCR beta chain described here comes from a study of cytotoxic CD8 clonotypes in ibrutinib-treated CLL. The overall study: When averaged across all of the samples, the counts came to 255,043 productive templates and 85,000 to 95,000 productive rearrangements. Whole-study results and caveats: Starting clonality was above that of age-matched healthy donors and tracked circulating CD8+ T-cell counts.

The assay was immunoSEQ multiplex PCR, and TCRdb's table has in-frame clones only and misses some. The sample consists of more than 200,000 clones, about three quarters of them appearing once. Worth noting for this clone: Its specificity is not known.

CDR3 length: 19 residues. After removal of 9 bases from V and 0 bases from J, the junction contained 19 bases not matched to a gene. CDR1 SGHTA and CDR2 FQGNSA come from the germline V gene. The specimen comprised PBMCs, sampled after 24 months of ibrutinib treatment. This sequence was found in a human donor with chronic lymphocytic leukemia. The chain links TRBV7-2 to TRBJ2-2; 7 bases fit TRBD2. The CDR3 spells CARKLGASGPFANTGELFF. CDR3 nucleotides: TGTGCCAGAAAATTGGGCGCTAGCGGACCGTTCGCGAACACCGGGGAGCTGTTTTTT.